The 26 T cell receptor beta chains below all came from one sample that was sequenced in a study of T cells in women clearing cervical HPV infection. Here immunoSEQ multiplex PCR was the method, and the copy in TCRdb shows in-frame clones only, minus some. This repertoire includes roughly 30,000 clones. Source material: blood buffy coat. These receptors all stem from a woman aged 18 to 75 with a cervical HPV16 infection that either progressed to CIN3+ or cleared (not recorded which).

Note on this clone: Read data end 3 residues before the CDR3 end; the end is taken from the germline J gene. V is TRBV5-6 and J is TRBJ2-5, with D perhaps TRBD1 (6 bases). CDR1 SGHDT and CDR2 YYEEEE come from the germline V gene. CDR3 size: 12 residues. Trimming cost V 0 bases and J 7 bases, with 7 bases left between them. CDR3 bases read: TGTGCCAGCAGCTTGGGCAGGGGGACC. Its translation: CASSLGRGT. The entire CDR3 is CASSLGRGTQYF.

This clone counts as medium-sized by frequency. From the germline J gene comes the end of the CDR3, since the read stops 3 residues before it. V is TRBV20-1 and J is TRBJ2-3; D uncertain. Trimming took 3 bases from V and 0 from J, leaving 10 bases between them. CDR3 length: 14 residues. Germline CDR1 reads DFQATT; CDR2 reads SNEGSKA (reference sequence). The sequenced CDR3 bases are TGCAGTGCTAGCCCGCTAGGTAGCACAGATACG. This translates into CSASPLGSTDT. The CDR3 as a whole reads CSASPLGSTDTQYF.

Worth noting for this clone: The CDR3 end lies 3 residues beyond the end of the read and is filled in from the germline J gene. V is TRBV7-2 and J is TRBJ1-2, with D maybe TRBD1 (5 bases). Germline CDR1 is SGHTA and CDR2 is FQGNSA. This CDR3 is 15 amino acids long. The sequenced part of the CDR3 DNA is TGTGCCAGCAGCAGAAGCGGGGTCCAGGGCTACGAC. It specifies CASSRSGVQGYD. The full-length CDR3 reads as CASSRSGVQGYDYTF.

On this clone itself: The DNA ends 3 residues before the CDR3 does, and the rest of the CDR3 is filled in from the germline J gene. V gene TRBV7-9 combines with J gene TRBJ1-1, with D tentatively TRBD1 (5 bases). CDR1 SEHNR and CDR2 FQNEAQ come from the germline V gene (reference sequence). Trimming removed 2 bases at V and 1 base at J, with 11 bases between. CDR3 size: 15 residues. The CDR3 region is CASSLFRDWNTEAFF. The sequenced CDR3 bases are TGTGCCAGCAGCTTATTCAGGGATTGGAACACTGAA.

To note about this clone: The CDR3 goes on 3 residues after the read ends, and that part is filled in from the germline J gene. Different DNA sequences within this sample yield the same CDR3. The rearrangement uses TRBV18 and TRBJ1-3; D is possibly TRBD1 (6 bases). Germline CDR1 KGHSH, CDR2 LQKENI. V shed 6 bases and J shed 3 bases, with 15 bases lying between them. The CDR3 contains 15 residues. The CDR3 is CASSTLQGDGNTIYF. The CDR3 bases that were read are TGTGCCAGCTCCACACTACAGGGTGATGGAAACACC.

As to this clone: Sequencing ends 3 residues short of the CDR3 end; the germline J gene provides the rest. The rearrangement uses TRBV7-6 and TRBJ2-6; maybe TRBD1 (6 bases). This CDR3 contains 16 residues. The V end lost 5 bases, the J end lost 0 bases, and 11 bases lay between the germline ends. CDR1 is SGHVS and CDR2 is FNYEAQ in the germline V gene. This chain's CDR3 is CASSTGQLSGANVLTF. The DNA read from the CDR3 is TGTGCCAGCAGCACCGGACAGCTCTCTGGGGCCAACGTC.

In regard to this clone: The read stops 3 residues short of the end of the CDR3; the missing end is completed from the germline J gene. The V and J genes are TRBV7-6 and TRBJ2-7; 9 nucleotides line up with TRBD1. The CDR3 contains 16 residues. With V trimmed by 3 bases and J by 1 base, 7 bases remained unmatched. Germline V gene data show CDR1 as SGHVS and CDR2 as FNYEAQ. CDR3 amino acids: CASSFNHGTGSYEQYF. The covered CDR3 bases are TGTGCCAGCAGCTTTAACCACGGGACAGGGTCCTACGAG.

A remark on this clone: The read terminates 3 residues ahead of where the CDR3 ends, so the germline J gene completes it. The rearrangement links TRBV20-1 to TRBJ2-7; D gene uncertain. Per germline, CDR1 DFQATT and CDR2 SNEGSKA (reference sequence). This CDR3 spans 12 amino acids. The V end lost 7 bases, the J end lost 0 bases, and 10 bases lay between the germline ends. The sequenced part of the CDR3 DNA is TGCAGTGTGGGCCGGAGCTCCTACGAG. It is translated as CSVGRSSYE. The whole CDR3 protein is CSVGRSSYEQYF.

Worth noting for this clone: Read sequence stops 3 residues before the CDR3 end, and the germline J gene provides the missing end. The chain combines TRBV11-1 with TRBJ1-4; 7 positions match TRBD1. Germline lookup yields CDR1 SGHAT and CDR2 FQDESV (reference sequence). Trimming at V came to 2 bases and at J to 10 bases, leaving 10 bases not matched to a gene. This CDR3 comprises 15 residues. The sequenced CDR3 bases are TGTGCCAGCAGCTTATCGATCTACAGGGGAGGAAAA. Amino acid sequence: CASSLSIYRGGK. In full, the CDR3 reads CASSLSIYRGGKLFF.

The DNA read from the CDR3 is TGTGCCAGCAGCCTGGACAGGGAAGAGAACACTGAA. Its translation is CASSLDREENTE. The full CDR3 protein reads CASSLDREENTEAFF. The chain links TRBV5-6 to TRBJ1-1, with 8 nucleotides matching TRBD1. Read sequence stops 3 residues before the CDR3 end, and the germline J gene provides the missing end. Germline-derived CDR1 and CDR2 are SGHDT and YYEEEE. Trimming cost V 4 bases and J 1 base; bases outside gene matches: 6. The CDR3 spans 15 residues.

Worth noting for this clone: The read comes to an end 3 residues before the CDR3 does, leaving the germline J gene to fill in the end. This sample includes further DNA sequences coding for the same CDR3. The chain uses TRBV20-1 and TRBJ1-3; D ambiguous. Germline V gene sequence: CDR1 DFQATT, CDR2 SNEGSKA (reference sequence). The CDR3 is 14 residues long. Trimming left V 6 bases short and J 0 bases short, with 12 bases between. The chain's CDR3 is CSAERGGSGNTIYF. The CDR3 bases that were read are TGCAGTGCCGAACGGGGAGGCTCTGGAAACACC.

For this clone: The sequenced fragment ends 3 residues before the CDR3 boundary, so the rest is inferred from the germline J gene. The V and J genes are TRBV7-9 and TRBJ1-1; D may be TRBD1 (6 bases). Trimming left V 5 bases short and J 5 bases short, with 15 bases between. Germline lookup yields CDR1 SEHNR and CDR2 FQNEAQ (reference sequence). This CDR3 region has 14 residues. The CDR3 reads CASSPTGLGTEAFF. The sequenced CDR3 bases are TGTGCCAGCAGCCCCACAGGGTTGGGGACTGAA.

To note about this clone: The read terminates 3 residues before the CDR3 end, so the remaining end is supplied by the germline J gene. The gene calls are TRBV5-6 and TRBJ2-2, with a weak D call TRBD1 (6 bases). Germline V CDR1 and CDR2: SGHDT, YYEEEE. Trimming pared 4 bases from V and 1 base from J, leaving 11 bases between. The CDR3 is made up of 15 amino acids. The CDR3 bases that were read are TGTGCCAGCAGCATTGGGACACGGAACACCGGGGAG. The encoded protein is CASSIGTRNTGE. The complete CDR3 protein is CASSIGTRNTGELFF.

Regarding this clone: The read halts 3 residues ahead of the CDR3 end, with the missing end drawn from the germline J gene. The chain recombines TRBV25-1 with TRBJ1-2; weak D call: TRBD1 (5 bases). Trimming cost V 4 bases and J 3 bases, with 12 bases left between them. The germline V gene encodes CDR1 MGHDK and CDR2 SYGVNS. This CDR3 is 14 amino acids long. This CDR3 reads CASSVGETDYGYTF. The sequenced CDR3 bases are TGTGCCAGCAGTGTTGGGGAGACAGACTATGGC.

The CDR3 bases that were read are TGTGCCAGCAGTGAAGGGGGGCCTCGAGAGACG. It codes for CASSEGGPRET. The full-length CDR3 reads as CASSEGGPRETQYF. The chain is built from TRBV2 and TRBJ2-3; D is possibly TRBD1 (6 bases). Sequencing ends 3 residues short of the CDR3 end; the germline J gene provides the rest. Germline CDR1 is SNHLY and CDR2 is FYNNEI. The length of the CDR3 is 14 residues.

Comments on this clone: The sequenced fragment ends 3 residues before the CDR3 boundary, so the rest is inferred from the germline J gene. The rearrangement joins TRBV20-1 to TRBJ2-3; TRBD1 is a possible D gene (5 bases). The V gene's germline CDR1 is DFQATT and CDR2 SNEGSKA (reference sequence). This CDR3 is 17 amino acids long. V was clipped by 3 bases and J by 0 bases, with 19 bases between them. Here the CDR3 reads CSASPVDSFSSTDTQYF. Partial CDR3 DNA: TGCAGTGCTAGCCCCGTTGACAGTTTTTCTAGCACAGATACG.

Worth noting for this clone: The junction differs from germline at one of its ends, possibly a read error. CDR3 residues: CASSQTGNTGELFF. The sequenced part of the CDR3 DNA is TGTGCTAGCAGCCAGACAGGGAACACCGGGGAG. The chain couples TRBV7-7 to TRBJ2-2; TRBD1 might be the D (6 bases). The read falls 3 residues short of the CDR3 end, and the missing part is taken from the germline J gene. This CDR3 contains 14 residues. CDR1 SSHAT and CDR2 FNYEAQ come from the germline V gene (reference sequence).

Concerning this clone itself: The sequence runs out 3 residues before the end of the CDR3; the remainder is reconstructed from the germline J gene. The chain links TRBV7-2 to TRBJ2-1, with D perhaps matching TRBD2 (6 bases). The V gene lost 4 bases and the J gene lost 0 bases, with 10 bases spanning the gap. The length of the CDR3 is 15 residues. Germline V gene lookup returns CDR1 SGHTA and CDR2 FQGNSA. The CDR3 bases that were read are TGTGCCAGCAGCTCCGGGACTGCCTCCTACAATGAG. This sequence encodes CASSSGTASYNE. The complete CDR3 reads CASSSGTASYNEQFF.

On this clone: Read sequence stops 3 residues before the CDR3 end, and the germline J gene provides the missing end. The chain recombines TRBV6-1 with TRBJ1-1, with 7 nucleotides matching TRBD1. Germline CDR1 and CDR2: MNHNS and SASEGT. There are 14 residues in the CDR3. CDR3 in amino acids: CASSARTGLLEAFF. Incomplete CDR3 DNA: TGTGCCAGCAGTGCTCGGACAGGCCTTTTGGAA.

With regard to this clone: The read terminates 3 residues ahead of where the CDR3 ends, so the germline J gene completes it. The J gene is TRBJ2-3, the V gene TRBV18; D ambiguous. This CDR3 is 13 amino acids long. Germline V gene sequence: CDR1 KGHSH, CDR2 LQKENI. Partial CDR3 DNA: TGTGCCAGCTTTCCCCACGACAAAGAGACG. Its protein is CASFPHDKET. The complete CDR3 reads CASFPHDKETQYF.

A note on this clone: The CDR3 is cut off 3 residues early in the read; its end comes from the germline J gene. V and J are TRBV10-3 and TRBJ2-1; weak D call: TRBD2 (5 bases). There are 14 residues in the CDR3. Deletions cut 10 bases from V and 5 bases from J, with 18 bases between. Germline values: CDR1 ENHRY, CDR2 SYGVKD. CDR3 region: CATRGDSWDNEQFF. The CDR3 DNA, read in part, is TGTGCCACCCGGGGAGATAGCTGGGACAATGAG.

About this clone itself: The junction shows a germline mismatch at one end, possibly a read error. The observed sequence ends 3 residues before the CDR3 terminus, with the missing tail filled in from the germline J gene. The same CDR3 also results from other DNA sequences found in this sample. The chain recombines TRBV5-1 with TRBJ1-3; D may be TRBD1 (6 bases). The CDR3 contains 14 residues. Per the germline V gene, CDR1 is SGHRS and CDR2 is YFSETQ. CDR3 loop: CASSLGLGGNTIYF. Partial CDR3 DNA: TGCGCCAGCAGCTTAGGCCTAGGGGGAAACACT.

Of note for this clone: The missing CDR3 end, 3 residues past where the read stops, is filled in from the germline J gene. V gene TRBV18 combines with J gene TRBJ1-2; D is uncertain. Germline-derived CDR1 and CDR2 are KGHSH and LQKENI. CDR3 length equals 15 residues. The sequenced CDR3 bases are TGTGCCAGCTCACCACTGACGGGTAGATCGAGAGAC. This sequence encodes CASSPLTGRSRD. The whole CDR3 protein is CASSPLTGRSRDYTF.

On this clone: Germline and junction disagree at one end, which may indicate a read error. The CDR3 extends 3 residues past the end of the read, so its final part is completed from the germline J gene. Other DNA sequences of this sample code for an identical CDR3. The chain employs TRBV19 and TRBJ1-3; D perhaps matches TRBD1 (5 bases). This CDR3 is 14 amino acids long. Germline V lookup: CDR1 LNHDA, CDR2 SQIVND (reference sequence). The CDR3 DNA, read in part, is TGTGCCAGTAACTTCGGGGGGTCTGGAAACACA. Its translation is CASNFGGSGNT. The whole CDR3 is CASNFGGSGNTIYF.

As concerns this clone: The CDR3 goes on 3 residues after the read ends, and that part is filled in from the germline J gene. The chain employs TRBV20-1 and TRBJ1-2; TRBD1 aligns across 8 bases. The germline gives CDR1 DFQATT, CDR2 SNEGSKA (reference sequence). Unmatched junction bases numbered 8, after V lost 3 bases and J lost 2 bases. The CDR3 contains 15 residues. CDR3: CSASLVDRGNYGYTF. The part of the CDR3 DNA that was read is TGCAGTGCTAGCCTGGTTGACAGGGGCAACTATGGC.

In regard to this clone: From the germline J gene comes the end of the CDR3, since the read stops 3 residues before it. The chain recombines TRBV30 with TRBJ1-1; tentatively, D is TRBD1 (5 bases). CDR3 length: 12 amino acids. CDR1 is GTSNPN, CDR2 SVGIG, per germline (reference sequence). The CDR3 protein is CAWSVYDSEAFF. CDR3 bases read: TGTGCCTGGAGTGTATATGACAGCGAA.